The 9 T cell receptor beta chains reported below all come from one sample, sequenced in a study of shared clonotypes between healthy human individuals. TCRdb keeps only in-frame clones here, not all; method: immunoSEQ multiplex PCR. The sample has over 1.4 million clones, more than 95% seen once. Sequencing was carried out using naive CD4+ T cells sorted from blood. The subset was: CD45RA+ positively selected. The receptor set was obtained from a man aged 30-40 years in good health.

The genes are TRBV19 and TRBJ2-1, with D maybe TRBD2 (6 bases). Germline assignment: CDR1 LNHDA and CDR2 SQIVND (reference sequence). CDR3 size: 15 residues. V lost 3 bases and J lost 6, with 15 bases in between. Here the CDR3 DNA reads TGTGCCAGTAGTATCGGCGGGGTTCGGTCCAATGAGCAGTTCTTC. Protein product: CASSIGGVRSNEQFF.

The chain employs TRBV28 and TRBJ1-1; 8 bases match TRBD1. V was clipped by 9 bases and J by 3 bases; unmatched bases: 3. The CDR3 extends over 12 amino acids. Germline-derived CDR1 and CDR2 are MDHEN and SYDVKM. CDR3 in DNA: TGTGCCAGTGACAGGGGTCACACTGAAGCTTTCTTT. Protein product: CASDRGHTEAFF.

This clone appeared a single time. This chain links TRBV7-2 with TRBJ2-2, with 9 bases identical to TRBD2. The CDR3 spans 15 residues. CDR1 and CDR2 from the germline V gene are SGHTA and FQGNSA. J lost 5 bases, V lost 5 bases, and 6 bases had no gene match. CDR3 sequence: CASSRWAGGTGELFF. The CDR3 coding sequence is TGTGCCAGCAGCCGCTGGGCGGGAGGGACCGGGGAGCTGTTTTTT.

Concerning this clone itself: The sample carries other DNA sequences with the same CDR3. The chain uses TRBV11-2 and TRBJ2-7; the D gene is possibly TRBD1 (6 bases). V lost 0 bases to trimming and J lost 2 bases, with 11 bases between them. This CDR3 is 15 amino acids long. Germline-derived CDR1 and CDR2 are SGHAT and FQNNGV. CDR3 in amino acids: CASSLDLGATYEQYF. DNA for the CDR3: TGTGCCAGCAGCTTAGATCTGGGGGCCACCTACGAGCAGTACTTC.

V is TRBV10-2 and J is TRBJ2-2, with a tentative D call TRBD1 (6 bases). Germline-derived CDR1 and CDR2 are WSHSY and SAAADI. V shed 10 bases and J shed 4 bases, with 16 bases lying between them. There are 14 residues in the CDR3. The chain's CDR3 is CATSKTGSTGELFF. CDR3 DNA: TGCGCCACTTCGAAAACAGGGAGCACCGGGGAGCTGTTTTTT.

This chain joins TRBV7-9 and TRBJ2-3; D is ambiguous. Trimming took 3 bases from V and 0 from J, leaving 7 bases between them. This CDR3 spans 14 amino acids. Germline loops: CDR1 SEHNR, CDR2 FQNEAQ (reference sequence). CDR3 in amino acids: CASSLKGSTDTQYF. CDR3 sequence (DNA): TGTGCCAGCAGCTTGAAGGGAAGCACAGATACGCAGTATTTT.

The rearrangement uses TRBV28 and TRBJ2-5; 10 bases align to TRBD2. Germline-derived CDR1 and CDR2 are MDHEN and SYDVKM. The CDR3 has 14 amino acids. V was pared by 4 bases and J by 5 bases, with 4 bases of the junction left unmatched. The DNA of the CDR3 is TGTGCCAGCAGTTCACGAGCGGGAGGGGAGACCCAGTACTTC. Protein sequence: CASSSRAGGETQYF.

V and J are TRBV5-8 and TRBJ2-7; D is perhaps TRBD2 (5 bases). CDR3 length: 15 amino acids. The germline gives CDR1 SGHTS, CDR2 YDEGEE. Trimming removed 2 bases from V and 5 bases from J, with 17 bases in between. CDR3 sequence reads: CASSLLGSKIDEQYF. Here the CDR3 DNA reads TGTGCCAGCAGCTTACTGGGGAGTAAGATAGACGAGCAGTACTTC.

The chain uses TRBV2 and TRBJ2-3; 8 bases line up with TRBD1. From germline, CDR1 is SNHLY and CDR2 FYNNEI. The CDR3 runs 14 residues. Trimming at V came to 5 bases and at J to 8 bases, leaving 9 bases not matched to a gene. The CDR3 is CASSMDRAAGTQYF. CDR3 in DNA: TGTGCCAGCAGTATGGACAGGGCCGCCGGTACGCAGTATTTT. Using reference TRBV2 and TRBJ2-3 for the parts outside the CDR3, the full variable domain is EPEVTQTPSHQVTQMGQEVILRCVPISNHLYFYWYRQILGQKVEFLVSFYNNEISEKSEIFDDQFSVERPDGSNFTLKIRSTKLEDSAMYFCASSMDRAAGTQYFGPGTRLTVL.